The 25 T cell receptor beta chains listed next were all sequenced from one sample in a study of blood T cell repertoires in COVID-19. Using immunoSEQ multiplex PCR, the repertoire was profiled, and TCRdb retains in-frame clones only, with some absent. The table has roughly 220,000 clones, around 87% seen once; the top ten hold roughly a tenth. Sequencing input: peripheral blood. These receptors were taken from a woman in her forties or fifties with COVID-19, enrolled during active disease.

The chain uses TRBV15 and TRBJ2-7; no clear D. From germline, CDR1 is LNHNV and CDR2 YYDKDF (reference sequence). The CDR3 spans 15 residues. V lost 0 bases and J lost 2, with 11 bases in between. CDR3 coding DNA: TGTGCCACCAGCAGAGACCCAGCGTCTACCTACGAGCAGTACTTC. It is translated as CATSRDPASTYEQYF.

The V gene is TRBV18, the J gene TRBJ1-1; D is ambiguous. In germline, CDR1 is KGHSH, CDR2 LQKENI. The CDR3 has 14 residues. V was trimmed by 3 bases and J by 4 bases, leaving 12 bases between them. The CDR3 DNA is TGTGCCAGCTCACCCGGAACTCGGGGCACTGAAGCTTTCTTT. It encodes CASSPGTRGTEAFF.

The CDR3 spells CASSFPTSGGAINTDTQYF. DNA of the CDR3: TGCGCCAGCAGCTTCCCTACTAGCGGGGGGGCCATCAACACAGATACGCAGTATTTT. The chain has TRBV5-1 and TRBJ2-3, with 13 positions matching TRBD2. Germline CDR1 and CDR2: SGHRS and YFSETQ. This CDR3 contains 19 residues. Trimming at V came to 2 bases and at J to 2 bases, leaving 11 bases not matched to a gene.

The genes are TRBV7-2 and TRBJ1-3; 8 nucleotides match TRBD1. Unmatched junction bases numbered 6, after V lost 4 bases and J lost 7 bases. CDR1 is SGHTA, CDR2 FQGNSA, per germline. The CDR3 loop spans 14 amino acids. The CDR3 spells CASSSIQGVNTIYF. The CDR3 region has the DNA TGTGCCAGCAGCTCCATACAGGGGGTGAACACCATATATTTT.

The CDR3 region has the DNA TGTGCCAGCAGCCACGGACAGCTCACCTATGGCTACACCTTC. It specifies CASSHGQLTYGYTF. The chain combines TRBV5-6 with TRBJ1-2, with a tentative D call TRBD1 (6 bases). The CDR3 has 14 amino acids. Germline V lookup: CDR1 SGHDT, CDR2 YYEEEE. Between the trimmed V and J ends, which lost 4 bases and 4 bases, there was a span of 14 bases.

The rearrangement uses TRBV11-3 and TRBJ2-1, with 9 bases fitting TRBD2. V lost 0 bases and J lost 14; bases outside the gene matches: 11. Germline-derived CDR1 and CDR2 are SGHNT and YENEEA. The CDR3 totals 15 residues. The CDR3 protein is CASSLDPAGGRPEFF. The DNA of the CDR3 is TGTGCCAGCAGCTTAGACCCAGCGGGGGGCCGCCCGGAGTTCTTC.

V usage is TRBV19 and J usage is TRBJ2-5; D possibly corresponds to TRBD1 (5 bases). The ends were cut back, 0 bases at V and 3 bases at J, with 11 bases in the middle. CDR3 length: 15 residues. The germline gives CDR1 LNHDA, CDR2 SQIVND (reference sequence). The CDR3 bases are TGTGCCAGTAGTATAGAGGGGCGGCAAGAAGAGACCCAGTACTTC. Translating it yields CASSIEGRQEETQYF.

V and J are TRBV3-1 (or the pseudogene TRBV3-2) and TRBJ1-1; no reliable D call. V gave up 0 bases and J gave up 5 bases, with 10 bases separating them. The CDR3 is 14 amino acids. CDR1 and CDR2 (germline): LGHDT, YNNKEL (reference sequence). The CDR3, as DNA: TGTGCCAGCAGCCAAGAGTCAGGTAATACTGAAGCTTTCTTT. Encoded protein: CASSQESGNTEAFF.

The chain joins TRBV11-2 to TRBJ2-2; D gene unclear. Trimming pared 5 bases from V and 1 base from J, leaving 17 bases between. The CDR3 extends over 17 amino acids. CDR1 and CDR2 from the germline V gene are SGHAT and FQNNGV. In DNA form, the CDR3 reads TGTGCCAGCAGCCCCGGTCGACTTGCTTGGAACACCGGGGAGCTGTTTTTT. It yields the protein CASSPGRLAWNTGELFF. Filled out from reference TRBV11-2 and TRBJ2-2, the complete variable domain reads EAGVAQSPRYKIIEKRQSVAFWCNPISGHATLYWYQQILGQGPKLLIQFQNNGVVDDSQLPKDRFSAERLKGVDSTLKIQPAKLEDSAVYLCASSPGRLAWNTGELFFGEGSRLTVL.

CDR3 region: CASSLGGGVTEAFF. As DNA, the CDR3 is TGTGCCAGCAGCTTAGGCGGGGGGGTGACTGAAGCTTTCTTT. The chain links TRBV11-2 to TRBJ1-1; possibly TRBD1 for D (5 bases). V lost 1 base and J lost 5, with 11 bases in between. The CDR3 runs to 14 residues. Per the germline V gene, CDR1 is SGHAT and CDR2 is FQNNGV.

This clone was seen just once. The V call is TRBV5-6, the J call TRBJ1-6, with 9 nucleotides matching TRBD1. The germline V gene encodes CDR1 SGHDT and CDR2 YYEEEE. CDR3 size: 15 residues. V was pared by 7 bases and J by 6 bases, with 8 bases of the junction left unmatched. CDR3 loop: CASSRTGVVNSPLHF. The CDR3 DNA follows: TGTGCCAGCTCTCGGACAGGGGTGGTTAATTCACCCCTCCACTTT.

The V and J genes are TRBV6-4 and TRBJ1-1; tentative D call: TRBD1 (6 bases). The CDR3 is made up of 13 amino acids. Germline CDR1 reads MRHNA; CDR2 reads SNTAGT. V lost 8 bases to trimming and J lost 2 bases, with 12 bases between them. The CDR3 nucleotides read TGTGCCAGCTCCGCGGACAGAAACACTGAAGCTTTCTTT. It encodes CASSADRNTEAFF.

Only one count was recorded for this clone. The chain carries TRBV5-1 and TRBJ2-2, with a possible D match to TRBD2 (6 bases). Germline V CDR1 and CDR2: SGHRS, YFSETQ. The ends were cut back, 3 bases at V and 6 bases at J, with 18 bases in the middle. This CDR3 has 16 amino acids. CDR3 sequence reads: CASSSLTSLGAGELFF. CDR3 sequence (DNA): TGCGCCAGCAGCTCCTTGACTAGTTTGGGCGCCGGGGAGCTGTTTTTT.

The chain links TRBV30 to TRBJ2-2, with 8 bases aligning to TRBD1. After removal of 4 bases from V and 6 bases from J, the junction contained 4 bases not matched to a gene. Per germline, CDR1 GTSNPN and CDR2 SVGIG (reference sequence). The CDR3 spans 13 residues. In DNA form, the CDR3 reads TGTGCCTGGACAGGGGGCGCCCCCGGGGAGCTGTTTTTT. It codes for CAWTGGAPGELFF.

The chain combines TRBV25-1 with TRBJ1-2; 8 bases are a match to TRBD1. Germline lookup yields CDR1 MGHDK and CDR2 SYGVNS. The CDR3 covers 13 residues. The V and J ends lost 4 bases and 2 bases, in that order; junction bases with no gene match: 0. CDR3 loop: CASSGQGNYGYTF. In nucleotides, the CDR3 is TGTGCCAGCAGTGGACAGGGGAACTATGGCTACACCTTC.

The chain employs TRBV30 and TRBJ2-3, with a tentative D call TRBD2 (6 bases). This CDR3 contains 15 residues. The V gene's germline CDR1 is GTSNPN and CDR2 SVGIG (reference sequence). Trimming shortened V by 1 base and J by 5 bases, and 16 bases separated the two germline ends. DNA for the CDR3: TGTGCCTGGAGTGCCTGGGACTTCGGGGGAGATACGCAGTATTTT. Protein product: CAWSAWDFGGDTQYF.

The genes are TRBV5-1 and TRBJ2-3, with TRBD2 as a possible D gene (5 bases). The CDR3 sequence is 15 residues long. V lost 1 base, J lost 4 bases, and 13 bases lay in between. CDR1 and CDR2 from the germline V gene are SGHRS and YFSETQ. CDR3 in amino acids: CASSLSRGSADTQYF. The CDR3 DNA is TGCGCCAGCAGCTTGTCCCGGGGAAGCGCAGATACGCAGTATTTT.

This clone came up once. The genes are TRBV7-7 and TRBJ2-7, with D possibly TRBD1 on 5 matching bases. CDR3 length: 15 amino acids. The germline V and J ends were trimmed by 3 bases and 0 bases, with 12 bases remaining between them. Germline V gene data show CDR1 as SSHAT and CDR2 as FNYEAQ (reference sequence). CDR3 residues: CASSLSDSFSYEQYV. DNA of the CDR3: TGTGCCAGCAGCTTGTCTGACAGTTTCTCCTACGAGCAGTACGTC.

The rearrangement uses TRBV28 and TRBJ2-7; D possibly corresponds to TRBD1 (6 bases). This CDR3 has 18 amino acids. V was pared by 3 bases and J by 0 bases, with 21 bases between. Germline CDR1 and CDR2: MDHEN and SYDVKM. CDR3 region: CASSLSALFGGGSYEQYF. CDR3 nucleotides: TGTGCCAGCAGTTTGTCCGCCCTCTTTGGGGGCGGCTCCTACGAGCAGTACTTC.

The CDR3 coding sequence is TGTGCCAGCAGTTCTCCTACCGGGACAGGGGGTCCCACTGAAGCTTTCTTT. As protein: CASSSPTGTGGPTEAFF. The chain carries TRBV7-9 and TRBJ1-1, with 11 bases matching TRBD1. The CDR3 loop spans 17 amino acids. Germline V gene sequence: CDR1 SEHNR, CDR2 FQNEAQ (reference sequence). V was clipped by 6 bases and J by 4 bases; unmatched bases: 13.

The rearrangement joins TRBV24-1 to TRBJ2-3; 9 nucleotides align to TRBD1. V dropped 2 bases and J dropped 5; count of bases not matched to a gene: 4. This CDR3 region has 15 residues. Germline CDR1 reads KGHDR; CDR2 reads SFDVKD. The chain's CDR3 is CATSDWTGAGDTQYF. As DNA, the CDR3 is TGTGCCACCAGTGATTGGACAGGGGCGGGAGATACGCAGTATTTT.

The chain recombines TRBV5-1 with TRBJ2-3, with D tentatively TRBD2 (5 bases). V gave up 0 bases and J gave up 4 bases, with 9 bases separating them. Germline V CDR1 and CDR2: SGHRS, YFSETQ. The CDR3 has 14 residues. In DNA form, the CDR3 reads TGCGCCAGCAGCTTGGCCGGACTGGCAGATACGCAGTATTTT. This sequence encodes CASSLAGLADTQYF.

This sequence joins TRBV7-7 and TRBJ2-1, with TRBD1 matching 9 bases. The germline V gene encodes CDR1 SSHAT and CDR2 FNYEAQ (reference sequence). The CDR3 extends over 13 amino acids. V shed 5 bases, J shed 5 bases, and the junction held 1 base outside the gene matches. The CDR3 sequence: CASSRDRDNEQFF. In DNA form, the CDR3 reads TGTGCCAGCAGCCGGGACAGGGACAATGAGCAGTTCTTC.

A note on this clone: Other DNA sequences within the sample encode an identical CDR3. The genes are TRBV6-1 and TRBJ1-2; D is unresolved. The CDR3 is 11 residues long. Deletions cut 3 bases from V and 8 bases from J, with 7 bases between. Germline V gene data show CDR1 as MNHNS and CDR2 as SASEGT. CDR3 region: CASSESLGYTF. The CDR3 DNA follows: TGTGCCAGCAGTGAGAGTTTGGGCTACACCTTC.

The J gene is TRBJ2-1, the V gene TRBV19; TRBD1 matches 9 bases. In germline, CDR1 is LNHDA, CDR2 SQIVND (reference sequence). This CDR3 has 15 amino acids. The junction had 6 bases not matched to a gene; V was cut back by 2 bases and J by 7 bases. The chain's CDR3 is CASSILGQGGNEQFF. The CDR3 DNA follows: TGTGCCAGTAGTATATTGGGACAGGGAGGGAATGAGCAGTTCTTC.